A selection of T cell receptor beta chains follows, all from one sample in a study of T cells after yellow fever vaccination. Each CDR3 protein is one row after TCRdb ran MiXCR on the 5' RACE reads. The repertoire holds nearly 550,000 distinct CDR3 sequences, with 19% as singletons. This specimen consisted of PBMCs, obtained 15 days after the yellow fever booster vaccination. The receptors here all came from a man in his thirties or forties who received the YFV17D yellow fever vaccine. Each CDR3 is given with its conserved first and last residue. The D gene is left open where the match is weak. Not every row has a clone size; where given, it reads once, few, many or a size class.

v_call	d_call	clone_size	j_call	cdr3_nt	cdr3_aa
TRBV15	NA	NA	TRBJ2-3	TGTGCCACCCAGGACAGACGCACAGATACGCAGTATTTT	CATQDRRTDTQYF
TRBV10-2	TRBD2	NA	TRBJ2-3	TGCGCCAGCAGTGATGCATCTAGCGGGACGGTCGGCACAGATACGCAGTATTTT	CASSDASSGTVGTDTQYF
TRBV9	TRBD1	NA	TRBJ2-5	TGTGCCAGCAGCGGCCGACAGGGGTTGGGAGAGACCCAGTACTTC	CASSGRQGLGETQYF
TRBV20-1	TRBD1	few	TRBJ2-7	TGCAGTGCTAGAGATAACCAGGGGGTGACCTACGAGCAGTACTTC	CSARDNQGVTYEQYF
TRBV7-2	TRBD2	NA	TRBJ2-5	TGTGCCAGCAGCCTAACTGCGGGGGGCGGAGAGACCCAGTACTTC	CASSLTAGGGETQYF
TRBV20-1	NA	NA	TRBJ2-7	TGCAGTGCTAGTCGGGGGCCAGGGACCTCCGAGCAGTACTTC	CSASRGPGTSEQYF
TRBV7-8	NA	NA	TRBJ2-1	TGTGCCAGCAGCGCACGACTAGACCACGAGCAGTTCTTC	CASSARLDHEQFF
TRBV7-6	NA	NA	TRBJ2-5	TGTGCCAGCAGGCATGTGACAGGCCGCCAAGAGACCCAGTACTTC	CASRHVTGRQETQYF
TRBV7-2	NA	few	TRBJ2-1	TGTGCCAGCAGCAACGTCAGTCCGGGTCGGCAGTTCTTC	CASSNVSPGRQFF
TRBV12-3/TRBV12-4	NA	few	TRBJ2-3	TGTGCCAGCAGTTTCACCCCCCCGGATACGCAGTATTTT	CASSFTPPDTQYF
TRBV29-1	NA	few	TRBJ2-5	TGCAGCGTTCGTCCCCGGGGGCGGGTTGAGACCCAGTACTTC	CSVRPRGRVETQYF
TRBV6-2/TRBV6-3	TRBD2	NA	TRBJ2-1	TGTGCCAGCAGTTCACCGGGACTAGCGGGATATGGTGAGCAGTTCTTC	CASSSPGLAGYGEQFF
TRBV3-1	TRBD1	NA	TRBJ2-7	TGTGCCAGCAGCCAAGTAGATCGGACAGGGGAAGCCGAGCAGTACTTC	CASSQVDRTGEAEQYF
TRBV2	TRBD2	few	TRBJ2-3	TGTGCCAGCAGTCCTAGACTAGCTCGAAGTGTGGATACGCAGTATTTT	CASSPRLARSVDTQYF
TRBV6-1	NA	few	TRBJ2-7	TGTGCCAGCAGCCACAGCGTACAAGAAGTCCGGCAGTACTTC	CASSHSVQEVRQYF
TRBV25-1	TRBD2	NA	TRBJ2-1	TGTGCCAGCACCACCGCTAGCGGGATATACAATGAGCAGTTCTTC	CASTTASGIYNEQFF
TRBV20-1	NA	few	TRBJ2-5	TGCAGTGCTAGTGTAGGGTCACGGGGGACCCAGTACTTC	CSASVGSRGTQYF
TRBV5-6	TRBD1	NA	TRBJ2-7	TGTGCCAGCAGCTTCGCGTGGACAGGGTCTGCCGAGCAGTACTTC	CASSFAWTGSAEQYF
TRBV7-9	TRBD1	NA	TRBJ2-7	TGTGCCAGCAGAACCCTCGGACAGGGTTCTTCCTACGAGCAGTACTTC	CASRTLGQGSSYEQYF
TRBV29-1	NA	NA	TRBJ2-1	TGCAGCGCTGCCCGGGTGAGCTCCTACAATGAGCAGTTCTTC	CSAARVSSYNEQFF
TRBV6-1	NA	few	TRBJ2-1	TGTGCCAGCAGTCCCGACTGGTCCTCCTACAATGAGCAGTTCTTC	CASSPDWSSYNEQFF
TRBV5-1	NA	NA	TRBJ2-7	TGCGCCAGCAGCTTGGGGGCCTTAACCTACGAGCAGTACTTC	CASSLGALTYEQYF
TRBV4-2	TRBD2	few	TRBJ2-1	TGTGCCAGCAGCCAGCCTAGCGGGAGGAGCTCCTACAATGAGCAGTTCTTC	CASSQPSGRSSYNEQFF
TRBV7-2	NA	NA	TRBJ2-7	TGTGCCAGCCCAGATCCCTACGAGCAGTACTTC	CASPDPYEQYF
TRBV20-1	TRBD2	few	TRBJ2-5	TGCAGTGCTAGTGAACCAGGGAGGGTGGAGACCCAGTACTTC	CSASEPGRVETQYF
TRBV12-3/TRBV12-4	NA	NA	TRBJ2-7	TGTGCCAGCAGTTTCCGGAGGACTACGGGGGAGCAGTACTTC	CASSFRRTTGEQYF
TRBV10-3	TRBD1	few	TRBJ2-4	TGTGCCATCAGTTGGGCCACTCAGGGGGCAAAAAACATTCAGTACTTC	CAISWATQGAKNIQYF
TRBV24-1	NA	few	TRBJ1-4	TGTGCCACCAGTGGGAATTCTGAAAAACTGTTTTTT	CATSGNSEKLFF
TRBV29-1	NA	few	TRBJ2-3	TGCAGCGTTGAAGATTGGACTCGGCCATATACGCAGTATTTT	CSVEDWTRPYTQYF
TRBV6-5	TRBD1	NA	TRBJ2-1	TGTGCCAGTCGGACAGGGGAGAATGAGCAGTTCTTC	CASRTGENEQFF
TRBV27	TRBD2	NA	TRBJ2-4	TGTGCCAGCAGTTTATCGGTGAGGACTAGCGGGAAGACCAAAAACATTCAGTACTTC	CASSLSVRTSGKTKNIQYF
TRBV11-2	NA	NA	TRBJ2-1	TGTGCCAGCGTAAGACAGATTGTCGTAGGCTCCTACAATGAGCAGTTCTTC	CASVRQIVVGSYNEQFF
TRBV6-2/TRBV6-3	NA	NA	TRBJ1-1	TGTGCCACCACGGGACATACGAACACTGAAGCTTTCTTT	CATTGHTNTEAFF
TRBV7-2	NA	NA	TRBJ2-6	TGTGCCAGCAGCTTTCGTCGGGCCTCTGGGGCCAACGTCCTGACTTTC	CASSFRRASGANVLTF
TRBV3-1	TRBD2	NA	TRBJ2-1	TGTGCCAGCAGCCAAGACCTGACTAGCGGCAATGAGCAGTTCTTC	CASSQDLTSGNEQFF
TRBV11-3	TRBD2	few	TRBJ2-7	TGTGCCAGCAGCAAAGGGGAGGGCACCTACGAGCAGTACTTC	CASSKGEGTYEQYF
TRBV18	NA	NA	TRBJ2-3	TGTGCCAGCTCACCTCTTCCCCAGGGGAGTACGCAGTATTTT	CASSPLPQGSTQYF
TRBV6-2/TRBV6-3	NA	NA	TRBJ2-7	TGTGCCAGCAGTTATAGTTCCGGCCGGCAGCAGTACTTC	CASSYSSGRQQYF
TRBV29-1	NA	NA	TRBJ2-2	TGCAGCCTCCGAGGGAACACCGGGGAGCTGTTTTTT	CSLRGNTGELFF
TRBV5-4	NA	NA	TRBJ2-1	TGTGCCAGCAGCTTGGGAAGCGGAAACTACAATGAGCAGTTCTTC	CASSLGSGNYNEQFF
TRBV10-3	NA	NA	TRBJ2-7	TGTGCCATCAGTCCTTCAGTAGCGCCCGGGCAGCAGTACTTC	CAISPSVAPGQQYF
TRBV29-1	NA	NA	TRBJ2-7	TGCAGCGTTAAAACCTTGTTACACTACGAGCAGTACTTC	CSVKTLLHYEQYF
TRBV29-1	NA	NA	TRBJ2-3	TGCAGCGTTGACCAGAGCACAGATACGCAGTATTTT	CSVDQSTDTQYF
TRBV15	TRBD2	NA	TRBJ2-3	TGTGCCACTAGCCGAGAACAACTAGCGGGAGGCACAGATACGCAGTATTTT	CATSREQLAGGTDTQYF
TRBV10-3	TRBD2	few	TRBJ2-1	TGTGCCACCCGGACTAGCGGGAGTTTGGGCTCCTACAATGAGCAGTTCTTC	CATRTSGSLGSYNEQFF
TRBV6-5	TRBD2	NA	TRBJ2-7	TGTGCCAGCAGTTACCGGCGGGAGGGCCTCTACGAGCAGTACTTC	CASSYRREGLYEQYF
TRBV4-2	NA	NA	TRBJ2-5	TGTGCCAGCAGCCCGAGGATAGAAGAGACCCAGTACTTC	CASSPRIEETQYF
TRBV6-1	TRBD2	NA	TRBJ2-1	TGTGCCAGCAGACCCCCGGGGGGGGGCTACAATGAGCAGTTCTTC	CASRPPGGGYNEQFF
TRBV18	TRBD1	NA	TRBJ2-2	TGTGCCAGCTCATCGAACAGGGGGCGCCCCACCGGGGAGCTGTTTTTT	CASSSNRGRPTGELFF
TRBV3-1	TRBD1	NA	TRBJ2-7	TGTGCCAGCACGGACAGGGCCACCCTACGAGCCTACTTC	CASTDRATLRAYF
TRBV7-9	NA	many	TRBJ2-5	TGTGCCAGCAGCTTAAACGGGGAGACCCAGTACTTC	CASSLNGETQYF
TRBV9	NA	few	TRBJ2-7	TGTGCCAGCAGCCCCAACCCGACGGGCCCCTACGAGCAGTACTTC	CASSPNPTGPYEQYF
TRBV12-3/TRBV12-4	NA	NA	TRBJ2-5	TGTGCCAGCAGTTTAAATGGTATGGGGCAAGAGACCCAGTACTTC	CASSLNGMGQETQYF
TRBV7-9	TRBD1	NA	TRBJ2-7	TGTGCCAGCAGCTCGAACAGGGGGACCAACGAGCAGTACTTC	CASSSNRGTNEQYF
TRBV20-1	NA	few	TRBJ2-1	TGCAGTGCTAGAGATGTGACCCGCAATGAGCAGTTCTTC	CSARDVTRNEQFF
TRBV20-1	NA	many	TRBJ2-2	TGCAGTGCTAGCCTAGTGCGCACCGGGGAGCTGTTTTTT	CSASLVRTGELFF
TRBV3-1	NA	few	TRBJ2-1	TGTGCCAGCAGCCAACAGCGCCTATACAATGAGCAGTTCTTC	CASSQQRLYNEQFF